These 26 T cell receptor beta chains were sequenced from one sample in a study of blood T cell repertoires in COVID-19. Method: immunoSEQ multiplex PCR; TCRdb's copy keeps in-frame clones and lacks some. Of under 300,000 clones listed, 70% to 90% were seen once; the top ten hold around 7.3%. The sample taken for sequencing was peripheral blood. The receptors shown here come from a woman aged 65 to 85 with active or convalescent COVID-19.

The chain employs TRBV4-2 and TRBJ2-2, with 8 bases aligning to TRBD1. J gave up 8 bases and V 0 bases, and 11 bases lay outside the gene matches. The germline gives CDR1 LGHNA, CDR2 YNFKEQ. The CDR3 is 17 residues long. The chain's CDR3 is CASSQDRGQGVKGELFF. The CDR3 bases are TGTGCCAGCAGCCAAGATCGAGGACAGGGTGTGAAGGGGGAGCTGTTTTTT.

This rearrangement joins TRBV6-1 to TRBJ1-3, with a weak D call TRBD1 (5 bases). CDR3 length: 17 amino acids. V shed 3 bases and J shed 0 bases, with 15 bases lying between them. Per the germline V gene, CDR1 is MNHNS and CDR2 is SASEGT. DNA for the CDR3: TGTGCCAGCAGTGATGATACAGGACGATTCTCTGGAAACACCATATATTTT. Its translation: CASSDDTGRFSGNTIYF.

This clone occurred once. The chain links TRBV5-1 to TRBJ2-2; D remains ambiguous. Germline CDR1 and CDR2: SGHRS and YFSETQ. CDR3 length: 14 residues. V gave up 10 bases and J gave up 2 bases, with 15 bases separating them. The CDR3 loop is CASRMAPNTGELFF. The CDR3 nucleotides are TGCGCCTCCAGGATGGCTCCCAACACCGGGGAGCTGTTTTTT.

The rearrangement links TRBV18 to TRBJ2-1; 14 nucleotides align to TRBD2. CDR1 is KGHSH, CDR2 LQKENI, per germline. Germline trimming cut 4 bases from V and 5 bases from J; bases unmatched to any gene: 4. This CDR3 has 16 amino acids. The CDR3 region has the DNA TGTGCCAGCTCACTTCCGGGACTAGCGGGGGACAATGAGCAGTTCTTC. Amino acid sequence: CASSLPGLAGDNEQFF.

The chain combines TRBV24-1 with TRBJ2-1; possible D gene TRBD1, 6 bases. The germline CDR1 and CDR2 sequences are KGHDR and SFDVKD. V was pared by 3 bases and J by 2 bases, with 16 bases between. The CDR3 extends over 17 amino acids. CDR3 in amino acids: CATSDHGTTGAYNEQFF. The DNA of the CDR3 is TGTGCCACCAGTGATCATGGGACGACAGGCGCCTACAATGAGCAGTTCTTC.

The chain uses TRBV27 and TRBJ1-4; 7 bases match TRBD1. This CDR3 contains 18 residues. Per germline, CDR1 MNHEY and CDR2 SMNVEV (reference sequence). With 7 bases clipped from V and 3 bases from J, the junction kept 17 bases outside the gene matches. DNA of the CDR3: TGTGCCAGCACCGTCAAAAGACAGGGCGGATACTCTAATGAAAAACTGTTTTTT. Its translation is CASTVKRQGGYSNEKLFF.

Only a few counts were recorded for this clone. The genes are TRBV18 and TRBJ1-2; D not resolved. Germline V gene data show CDR1 as KGHSH and CDR2 as LQKENI. V was shortened by 3 bases and J by 7 bases, with 6 bases between the two germline ends. The CDR3 has 11 residues. CDR3 sequence: CASSPSVGYTF. DNA of the CDR3: TGTGCCAGCTCACCGTCGGTTGGCTACACCTTC.

The chain carries TRBV7-9 and TRBJ1-4; D call uncertain. Trimming took off 3 bases at V and 0 bases at J, with 11 bases between the two ends. CDR1 and CDR2 (germline): SEHNR, FQNEAQ (reference sequence). CDR3 length equals 16 residues. CDR3 sequence (DNA): TGTGCCAGCAGCTTGTTAGTTGAGGCAACTAATGAAAAACTGTTTTTT. As protein: CASSLLVEATNEKLFF.

The rearrangement links TRBV5-1 to TRBJ1-2, with 7 bases that match TRBD1. V lost 4 bases and J lost 4; bases outside the gene matches: 7. Germline V gene lookup returns CDR1 SGHRS and CDR2 YFSETQ. CDR3 length: 14 residues. The CDR3 nucleotides read TGCGCCAGCAGCCCAGGGGGTCTTATCTATGGCTACACCTTC. Translated, it gives CASSPGGLIYGYTF.

This sequence joins TRBV12-3 or TRBV12-4 and TRBJ2-7, with 10 bases fitting TRBD1. V gave up 7 bases and J gave up 3 bases; unmatched junction bases: 3. The CDR3 runs to 13 residues. The CDR3 sequence is CASKGQGYYEQYF. Written as DNA, the CDR3 is TGTGCCAGCAAGGGACAGGGGTACTACGAGCAGTACTTC.

This clone was counted once. V is TRBV7-2 and J is TRBJ2-1; D may be TRBD2 (6 bases). The CDR3 length is 15 residues. Per germline, CDR1 SGHTA and CDR2 FQGNSA. Trimming left V 5 bases short and J 3 bases short, with 14 bases between. CDR3 DNA sequence: TGTGCCAGCAGCACCTCACAGGAGGGCTACAATGAGCAGTTCTTC. Its translation: CASSTSQEGYNEQFF. The complete variable domain, with remaining parts taken from reference TRBV7-2 and TRBJ2-1, reads GAGVSQSPSNKVTEKGKDVELRCDPISGHTALYWYRQSLGQGLEFLIYFQGNSAPDKSGLPSDRFSAERTGGSVSTLTIQRTQQEDSAVYLCASSTSQEGYNEQFFGPGTRLTVL.

The chain combines TRBV13 with TRBJ1-3; 8 nucleotides align to TRBD1. CDR3 length: 16 amino acids. Germline V CDR1 and CDR2: PRHDT, FYEKMQ (reference sequence). The ends lost 0 bases at V and 4 bases at J; junction bases unmatched: 5. The CDR3 loop reads CASSLGRTGKGNTIYF. CDR3 nucleotides: TGTGCCAGCAGCTTAGGAAGGACAGGGAAGGGAAACACCATATATTTT.

DNA of the CDR3: TGCGCCAGCAGCCAAGATTACCTAAGCTCCTACGAGCAGTACTTC. It encodes CASSQDYLSSYEQYF. The V and J genes are TRBV4-3 and TRBJ2-7; D remains ambiguous. Trimming pared 0 bases from V and 0 bases from J, leaving 9 bases between. Germline values: CDR1 LGHNA, CDR2 YSLEER. This CDR3 is built from 15 residues.

The chain links TRBV4-3 to TRBJ1-2; D is undetermined. V lost 0 bases and J 6 bases, leaving 14 bases between the germline ends. CDR1 and CDR2 (germline): LGHNA, YSLEER. The CDR3 spans 15 residues. This CDR3 is CASSQDTAWRNGYTF. The CDR3 coding sequence is TGCGCCAGCAGCCAAGATACGGCGTGGAGGAATGGCTACACCTTC.

The chain is built from TRBV28 and TRBJ2-7; the match to TRBD2 covers 7 bases. Unmatched junction bases numbered 14, after V lost 5 bases and J lost 7 bases. The CDR3 spans 15 residues. CDR1 is MDHEN and CDR2 is SYDVKM in the germline V gene. The CDR3 spells CASSPGLVSFYEQYF. Here the CDR3 DNA reads TGTGCCAGCAGTCCAGGACTAGTCTCGTTCTATGAGCAGTACTTC. The full variable domain, completed using reference TRBV28 and TRBJ2-7, is DVKVTQSSRYLVKRTGEKVFLECVQDMDHENMFWYRQDPGLGLRLIYFSYDVKMKEKGDIPEGYSVSREKKERFSLILESASTNQTSMYLCASSPGLVSFYEQYFGPGTRLTVT.

V and J are TRBV5-1 and TRBJ2-7; D is possibly TRBD1 (6 bases). Germline CDR1 and CDR2: SGHRS and YFSETQ. V was shortened by 3 bases and J by 0 bases, with 10 bases between the two germline ends. This CDR3 is built from 14 residues. Here the CDR3 reads CASSSRTASYEQYF. The CDR3 DNA sequence: TGCGCCAGCAGCTCCCGGACAGCCTCCTACGAGCAGTACTTC.

The CDR3 DNA reads TGTGCCACCAGTGATCGGGACAGGGTAGCAGATACGCAGTATTTT. Amino acid sequence: CATSDRDRVADTQYF. V is TRBV24-1 and J is TRBJ2-3; 9 positions match TRBD1. CDR1 and CDR2 from the germline V gene are KGHDR and SFDVKD. J lost 4 bases, V lost 3 bases, and 4 bases had no gene match. CDR3 length: 15 residues.

This clone has a single count. This sequence joins TRBV7-2 and TRBJ2-7; D remains ambiguous. The V and J ends lost 2 bases and 1 base respectively, with 12 bases between them. CDR1 is SGHTA, CDR2 FQGNSA, per germline. CDR3 size: 15 residues. In DNA, the CDR3 is TGTGCCAGCAGCTTAAGTCTCGGGTTTTCCTACGAGCAGTACTTC. This codes for CASSLSLGFSYEQYF.

This clone was picked up one time. The chain combines TRBV12-5 with TRBJ2-7; D possibly corresponds to TRBD2 (6 bases). Germline values: CDR1 LGHNT, CDR2 FRNRAP. This CDR3 region has 14 residues. V lost 8 bases and J 3 bases, leaving 17 bases between the germline ends. Here the CDR3 DNA reads TGTGCTAGTACCTTTGGGGAGGTGATCTACGAGCAGTACTTC. This encodes CASTFGEVIYEQYF.

The rearrangement joins TRBV7-9 to TRBJ1-2, with TRBD1 identical over 8 bases. Trimming at V came to 2 bases and at J to 4 bases, leaving 6 bases not matched to a gene. This CDR3 spans 15 amino acids. Germline V gives CDR1 SEHNR, CDR2 FQNEAQ (reference sequence). The CDR3 bases are TGTGCCAGCAGCTTACCTCGACAGGGGACCTATGGCTACACCTTC. This encodes CASSLPRQGTYGYTF.

The chain is built from TRBV3-1 (or the pseudogene TRBV3-2) and TRBJ2-2, with 11 bases identical to TRBD1. Germline V lookup: CDR1 LGHDT, CDR2 YNNKEL (reference sequence). V dropped 6 bases and J dropped 5; count of bases not matched to a gene: 11. This CDR3 spans 17 amino acids. The CDR3 nucleotides are TGTGCCAGCAGTTTTTACCCCGGGACAGGGGGAACCGGGGAGCTGTTTTTT. It yields the protein CASSFYPGTGGTGELFF.

The J gene is TRBJ2-1, the V gene TRBV5-6; no clear D gene. The CDR3 has 11 amino acids. CDR1 is SGHDT and CDR2 is YYEEEE in the germline V gene. Trimming pared 0 bases from V and 10 bases from J, leaving 5 bases between. CDR3 DNA sequence: TGTGCCAGCAGCTTGGACTTAGAGCAGTTCTTC. As protein: CASSLDLEQFF.

The rearrangement links TRBV24-1 to TRBJ1-4; D unclear. The CDR3 is made up of 14 amino acids. Trimming took off 2 bases at V and 8 bases at J, with 11 bases between the two ends. Germline V CDR1 and CDR2: KGHDR, SFDVKD. The CDR3 bases are TGTGCCACCAGTGATTGGACTAGCCCGGAAAAACTGTTTTTT. Translating it yields CATSDWTSPEKLFF.

This clone was detected only once. The gene calls are TRBV18 and TRBJ1-1; D gene uncertain. V was shortened by 6 bases and J by 5 bases, with 10 bases between the two germline ends. The germline V gene has CDR1 KGHSH and CDR2 LQKENI. The CDR3 covers 12 residues. CDR3 in DNA: TGTGCCAGCTCGTCCCTCAGGACTGAAGCTTTCTTT. Translation: CASSSLRTEAFF. The variable domain in full, completed from reference TRBV18 and TRBJ1-1, reads NAGVMQNPRHLVRRRGQEARLRCSPMKGHSHVYWYRQLPEEGLKFMVYLQKENIIDESGMPKERFSAEFPKEGPSILRIQQVVRGDSAAYFCASSSLRTEAFFGQGTRLTVV.

This chain uses TRBV4-3 with TRBJ2-1; TRBD2 aligns across 15 bases. V dropped 0 bases and J dropped 7; count of bases not matched to a gene: 10. The CDR3 length is 19 residues. CDR1 and CDR2 from the germline V gene are LGHNA and YSLEER. CDR3 coding DNA: TGCGCCAGCAGCCAAGAGGGAGGACCGGGACTAGCGGGGGGTAATGAGCAGTTCTTC. Translating gives CASSQEGGPGLAGGNEQFF.

V gene TRBV20-1 combines with J gene TRBJ2-7; D gene ambiguous. There are 14 residues in the CDR3. The V and J ends lost 3 bases and 0 bases respectively, with 12 bases between them. Looked up from germline, CDR1 is DFQATT and CDR2 is SNEGSKA (reference sequence). CDR3 nucleotides: TGCAGTGCTAGTTTAGGCGGAAGCTCCTACGAGCAGTACTTC. Residues: CSASLGGSSYEQYF.